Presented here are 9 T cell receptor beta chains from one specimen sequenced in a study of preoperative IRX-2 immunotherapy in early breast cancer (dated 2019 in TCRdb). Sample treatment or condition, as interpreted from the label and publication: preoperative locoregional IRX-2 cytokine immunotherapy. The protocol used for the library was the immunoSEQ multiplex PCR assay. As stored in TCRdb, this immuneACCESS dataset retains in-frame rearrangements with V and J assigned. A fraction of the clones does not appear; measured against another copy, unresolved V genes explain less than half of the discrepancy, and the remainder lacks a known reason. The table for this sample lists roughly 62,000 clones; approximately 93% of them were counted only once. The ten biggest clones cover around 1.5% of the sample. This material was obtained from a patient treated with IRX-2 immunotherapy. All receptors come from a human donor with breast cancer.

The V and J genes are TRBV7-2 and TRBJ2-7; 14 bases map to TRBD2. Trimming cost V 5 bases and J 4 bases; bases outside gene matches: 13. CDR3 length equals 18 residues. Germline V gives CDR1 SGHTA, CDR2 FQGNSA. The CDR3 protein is CASSKTSGGAGGLYEQYF. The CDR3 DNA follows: TGTGCCAGCAGCAAGACTAGCGGGGGGGCGGGAGGCTTATACGAGCAGTACTTC.

CDR3 residues: CASSHPGSGALADEQFF. CDR3 coding DNA: TGTGCCAGCAGCCACCCCGGGAGCGGGGCCCTTGCCGATGAGCAGTTCTTC. The V call is TRBV4-2, the J call TRBJ2-1, with 7 bases identical to TRBD2. This CDR3 contains 17 residues. V shed 3 bases and J 8 bases; nucleotides not matched to a gene: 16. Germline V lookup: CDR1 LGHNA, CDR2 YNFKEQ.

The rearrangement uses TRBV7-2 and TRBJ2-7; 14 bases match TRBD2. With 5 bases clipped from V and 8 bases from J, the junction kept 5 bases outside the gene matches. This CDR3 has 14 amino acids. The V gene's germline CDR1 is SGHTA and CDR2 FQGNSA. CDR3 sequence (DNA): TGTGCCAGCAGCACGGGACTAGCGGGAGCCAAGCAGTACTTC. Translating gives CASSTGLAGAKQYF.

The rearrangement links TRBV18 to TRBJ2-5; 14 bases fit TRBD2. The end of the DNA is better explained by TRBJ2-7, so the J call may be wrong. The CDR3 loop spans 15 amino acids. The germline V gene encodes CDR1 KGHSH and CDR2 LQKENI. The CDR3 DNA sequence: TGTGCCAGCTCCTCAGGACTAGCGGGGGGCCACGAGCAGTACTTC. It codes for CASSSGLAGGHEQYF.

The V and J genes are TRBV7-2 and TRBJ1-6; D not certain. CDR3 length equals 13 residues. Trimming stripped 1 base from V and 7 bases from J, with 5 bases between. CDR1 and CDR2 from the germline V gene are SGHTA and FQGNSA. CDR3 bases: TGTGCCAGCAGCTTAGGTGCGAATTCACCCCTCCACTTT. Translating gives CASSLGANSPLHF.

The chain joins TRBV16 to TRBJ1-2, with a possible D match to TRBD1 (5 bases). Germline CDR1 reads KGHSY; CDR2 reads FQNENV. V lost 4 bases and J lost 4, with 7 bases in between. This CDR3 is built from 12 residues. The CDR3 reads CASSRQTYGYTF. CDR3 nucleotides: TGTGCCAGCAGCCGACAGACCTATGGCTACACCTTC.

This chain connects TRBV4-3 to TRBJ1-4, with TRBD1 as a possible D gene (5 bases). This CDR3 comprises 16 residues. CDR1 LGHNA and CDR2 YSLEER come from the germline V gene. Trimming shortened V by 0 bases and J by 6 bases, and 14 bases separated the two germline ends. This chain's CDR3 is CASSQDLRGTHEKLFF. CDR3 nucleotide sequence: TGCGCCAGCAGCCAAGACTTGCGTGGGACCCATGAAAAACTGTTTTTT.

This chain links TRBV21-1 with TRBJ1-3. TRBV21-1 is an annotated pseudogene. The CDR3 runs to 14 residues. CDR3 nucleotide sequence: TGTGCCAGCAGCACCGGGGACTCTGGAAACACCATATATTTT. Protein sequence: CASSTGDSGNTIYF.

CDR3 in DNA: TGTGCCAGCAAAAATCTGGGGTGGAATAATTCACCCCTCCACTTT. Its translation: CASKNLGWNNSPLHF. V and J are TRBV28 and TRBJ1-6; D remains unclear. V was pared by 7 bases and J by 5 bases, with 15 bases between. In germline, CDR1 is MDHEN, CDR2 SYDVKM. The CDR3 totals 15 residues.